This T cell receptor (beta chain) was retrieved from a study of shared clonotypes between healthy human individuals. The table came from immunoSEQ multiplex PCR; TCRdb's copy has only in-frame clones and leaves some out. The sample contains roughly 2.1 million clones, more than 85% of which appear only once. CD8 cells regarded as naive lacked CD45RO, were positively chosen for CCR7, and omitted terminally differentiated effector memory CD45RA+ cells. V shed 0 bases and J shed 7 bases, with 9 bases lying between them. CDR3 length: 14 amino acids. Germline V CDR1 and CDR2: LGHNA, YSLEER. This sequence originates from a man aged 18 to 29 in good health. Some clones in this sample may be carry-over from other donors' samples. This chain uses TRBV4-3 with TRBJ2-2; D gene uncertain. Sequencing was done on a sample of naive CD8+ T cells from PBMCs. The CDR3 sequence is CASSQDSRSGELFF. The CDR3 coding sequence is TGCGCCAGCAGCCAAGATTCTAGGAGCGGGGAGCTGTTTTTT.